This section outlines one TCR beta chain sequence together with its context. This clonotype was counted at least ten times. Its antigen has not been determined. There are no base qualities to consult, and no much larger clone falls within one base. This entry is derived from a study of patients with pleural tuberculosis (dated by TCRdb to the mid-2010s). From the germline V gene, CDR1 is MNHNS and CDR2 is SASEGT. The CDR3 covers 13 residues, taking in both the cysteine and the phenylalanine. Of all the DNA, just the CDR3 is kept, 39 bases in frame from base 1. V is trimmed back by 6 bases and J by 4 bases, and the junction contains 4 bases that no gene match accounts for. The sequencing machine was an Illumina Genome Analyzer IIx. Using fastp trimming at Q25 and MiXCR clonotype assembly, TCRdb reanalyzed the public sequencing data and kept in-frame beta chains. Each CDR3 protein gets just one entry, which takes the most common genes and DNA from the rows behind it. For this sample the table gives 45,000 to 55,000 distinct CDR3 sequences, of which less than 9.5% were detected only once. The ten largest clones capture around 16% of the sample.

The receptor was isolated from a human donor with pleural tuberculosis. The rearranged segments are TRBV6-1 and TRBJ2-5, with 8 bases matching TRBD1. The bases are TGTGCCAGCAGGGGACAGGCAGGAGAGACCCAGTACTTC. Its product reads: CASRGQAGETQYF.